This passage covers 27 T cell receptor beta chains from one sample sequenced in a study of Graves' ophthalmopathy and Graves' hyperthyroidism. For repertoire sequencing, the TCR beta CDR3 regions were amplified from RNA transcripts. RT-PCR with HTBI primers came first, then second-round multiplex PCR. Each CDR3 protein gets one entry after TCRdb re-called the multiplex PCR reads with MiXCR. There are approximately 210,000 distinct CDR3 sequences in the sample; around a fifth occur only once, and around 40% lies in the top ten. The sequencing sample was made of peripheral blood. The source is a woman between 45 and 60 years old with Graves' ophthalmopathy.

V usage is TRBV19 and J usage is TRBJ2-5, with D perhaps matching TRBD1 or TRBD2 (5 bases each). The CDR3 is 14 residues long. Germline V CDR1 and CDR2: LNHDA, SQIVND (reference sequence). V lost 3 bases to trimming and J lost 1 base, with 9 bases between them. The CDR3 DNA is TGTGCCAGTAGTATTCAGGGAGCCCAAGAGACCCAGTACTTC. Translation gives CASSIQGAQETQYF.

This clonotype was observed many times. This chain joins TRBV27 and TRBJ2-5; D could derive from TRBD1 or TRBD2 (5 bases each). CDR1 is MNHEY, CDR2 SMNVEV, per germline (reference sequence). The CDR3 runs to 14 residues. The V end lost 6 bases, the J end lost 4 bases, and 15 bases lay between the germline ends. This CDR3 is CASRKYSGGETQYF. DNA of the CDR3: TGTGCCAGCAGAAAATATAGTGGGGGAGAGACCCAGTACTTC.

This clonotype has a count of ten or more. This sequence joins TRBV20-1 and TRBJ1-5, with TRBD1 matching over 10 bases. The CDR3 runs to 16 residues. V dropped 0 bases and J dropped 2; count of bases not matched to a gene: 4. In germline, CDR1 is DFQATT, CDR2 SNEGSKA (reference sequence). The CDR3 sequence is CSAREPTGGGNQPQHF. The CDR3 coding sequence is TGCAGTGCTAGAGAACCGACAGGGGGCGGCAATCAGCCCCAGCATTTT.

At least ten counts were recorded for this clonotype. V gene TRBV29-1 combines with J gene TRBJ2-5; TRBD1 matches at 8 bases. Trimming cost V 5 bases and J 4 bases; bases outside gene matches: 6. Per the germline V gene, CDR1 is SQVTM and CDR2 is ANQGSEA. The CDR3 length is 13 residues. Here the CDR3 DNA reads TGCAGCGTTTCTAGAACAGGGGGAGAGACCCAGTACTTC. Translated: CSVSRTGGETQYF.

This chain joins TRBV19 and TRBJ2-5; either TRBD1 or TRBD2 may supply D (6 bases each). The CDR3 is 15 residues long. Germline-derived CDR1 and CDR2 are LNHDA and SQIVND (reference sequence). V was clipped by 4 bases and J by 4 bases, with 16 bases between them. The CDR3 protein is CASSTGRGGRETQYF. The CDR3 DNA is TGTGCCAGTAGTACCGGCCGTGGGGGGCGAGAGACCCAGTACTTC.

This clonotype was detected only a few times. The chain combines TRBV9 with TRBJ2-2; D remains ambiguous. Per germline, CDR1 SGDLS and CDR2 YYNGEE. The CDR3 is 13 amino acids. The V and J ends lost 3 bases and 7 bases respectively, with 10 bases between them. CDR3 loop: CASSELLDGELFF. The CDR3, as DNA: TGTGCCAGCAGCGAATTACTGGACGGGGAGCTGTTTTTT.

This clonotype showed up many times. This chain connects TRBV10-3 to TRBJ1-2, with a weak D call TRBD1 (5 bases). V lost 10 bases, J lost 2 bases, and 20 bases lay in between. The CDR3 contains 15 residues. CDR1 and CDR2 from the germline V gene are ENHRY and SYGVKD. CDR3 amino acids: CATKQAYGENYGYTF. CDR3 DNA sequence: TGTGCCACCAAACAGGCCTATGGGGAGAACTATGGCTACACCTTC.

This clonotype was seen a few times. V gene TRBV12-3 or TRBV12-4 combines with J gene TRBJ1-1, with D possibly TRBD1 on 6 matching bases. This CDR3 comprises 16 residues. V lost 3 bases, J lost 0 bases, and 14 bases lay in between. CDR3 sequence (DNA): TGTGCCAGCAGTTTGGTGACAGGCATTATGAACACTGAAGCTTTCTTT. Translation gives CASSLVTGIMNTEAFF.

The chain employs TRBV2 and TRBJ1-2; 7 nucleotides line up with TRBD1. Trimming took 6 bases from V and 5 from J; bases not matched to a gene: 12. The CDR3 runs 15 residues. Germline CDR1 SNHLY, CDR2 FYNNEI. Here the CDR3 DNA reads TGTGCCAGCAGCTTAGCGTCTACAGGGGAGTATGGCTACACCTTC. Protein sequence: CASSLASTGEYGYTF. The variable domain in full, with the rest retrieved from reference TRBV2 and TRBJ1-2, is EPEVTQTPSHQVTQMGQEVILRCVPISNHLYFYWYRQILGQKVEFLVSFYNNEISEKSEIFDDQFSVERPDGSNFTLKIRSTKLEDSAMYFCASSLASTGEYGYTFGSGTRLTVV.

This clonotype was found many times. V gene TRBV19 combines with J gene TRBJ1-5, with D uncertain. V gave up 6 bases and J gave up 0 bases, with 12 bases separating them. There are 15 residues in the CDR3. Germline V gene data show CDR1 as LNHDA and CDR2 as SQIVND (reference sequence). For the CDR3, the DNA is TGTGCCAGTAGCCTTTGGGCAGATAGCAATCAGCCCCAGCATTTT. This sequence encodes CASSLWADSNQPQHF.

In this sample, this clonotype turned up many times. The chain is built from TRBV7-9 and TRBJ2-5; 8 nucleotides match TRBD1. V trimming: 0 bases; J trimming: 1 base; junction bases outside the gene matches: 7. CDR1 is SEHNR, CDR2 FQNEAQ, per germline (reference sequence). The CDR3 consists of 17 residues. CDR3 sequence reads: CASSLASLGQGQETQYF. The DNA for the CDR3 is TGTGCCAGCAGCTTAGCCAGCCTTGGACAGGGCCAAGAGACCCAGTACTTC.

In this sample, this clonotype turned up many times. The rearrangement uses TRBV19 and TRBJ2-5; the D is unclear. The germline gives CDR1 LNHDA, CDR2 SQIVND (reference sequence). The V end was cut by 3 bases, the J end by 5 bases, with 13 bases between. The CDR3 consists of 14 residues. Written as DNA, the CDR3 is TGTGCCAGTAGTATGTTGGACGACTGGGAGACCCAGTACTTC. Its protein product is CASSMLDDWETQYF.

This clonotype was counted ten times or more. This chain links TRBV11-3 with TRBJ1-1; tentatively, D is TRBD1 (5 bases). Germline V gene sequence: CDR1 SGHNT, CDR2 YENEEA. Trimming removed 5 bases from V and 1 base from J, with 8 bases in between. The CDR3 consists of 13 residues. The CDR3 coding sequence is TGTGCCAGCAGCCCCGGACAGAACACTGAAGCTTTCTTT. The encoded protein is CASSPGQNTEAFF.

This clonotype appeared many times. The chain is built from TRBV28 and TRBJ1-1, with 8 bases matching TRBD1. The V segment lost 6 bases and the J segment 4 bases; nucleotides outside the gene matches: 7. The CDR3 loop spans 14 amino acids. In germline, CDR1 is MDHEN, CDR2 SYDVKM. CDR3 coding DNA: TGTGCCAGCAGGGACAGGGCCTTGGTCACTGAAGCTTTCTTT. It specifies CASRDRALVTEAFF.

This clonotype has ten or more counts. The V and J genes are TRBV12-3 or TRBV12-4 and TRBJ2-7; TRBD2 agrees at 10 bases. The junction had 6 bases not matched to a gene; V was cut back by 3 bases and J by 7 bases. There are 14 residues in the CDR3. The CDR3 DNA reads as TGTGCCAGCAGTTTCGTCCAGCGGGAGGGGGAGCAGTACTTC. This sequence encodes CASSFVQREGEQYF.

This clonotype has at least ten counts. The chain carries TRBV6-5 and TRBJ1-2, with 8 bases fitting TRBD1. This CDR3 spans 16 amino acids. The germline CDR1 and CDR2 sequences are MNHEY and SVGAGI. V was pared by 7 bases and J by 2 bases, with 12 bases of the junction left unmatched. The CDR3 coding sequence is TGTGCCAGCACCGACCGTCAGGGGGCTTCGAACTATGGCTACACCTTC. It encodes CASTDRQGASNYGYTF.

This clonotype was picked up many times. The CDR3 here is CASSQQGASPLHF. The CDR3 nucleotides read TGTGCCAGCAGCCAACAGGGAGCTTCACCCCTCCACTTT. The V call is TRBV14, the J call TRBJ1-6; tentative D call: TRBD1 (5 bases). The V gene's germline CDR1 is SGHDN and CDR2 FVKESK. The CDR3 totals 13 residues. V lost 2 bases, J lost 9 bases, and 8 bases lay in between.

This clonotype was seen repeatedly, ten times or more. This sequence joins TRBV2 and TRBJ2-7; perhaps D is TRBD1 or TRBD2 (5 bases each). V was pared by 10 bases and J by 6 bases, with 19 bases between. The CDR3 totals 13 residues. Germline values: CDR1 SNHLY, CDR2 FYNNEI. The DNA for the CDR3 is TGTGCCACCCAGACCGGGGCGGTTTCCGAGCAGTACTTC. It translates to CATQTGAVSEQYF.

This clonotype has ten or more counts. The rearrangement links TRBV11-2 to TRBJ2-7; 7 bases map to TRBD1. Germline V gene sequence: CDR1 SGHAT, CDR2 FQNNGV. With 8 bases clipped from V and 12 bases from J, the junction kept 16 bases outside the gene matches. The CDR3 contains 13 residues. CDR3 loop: CASGEDRDLRLYF. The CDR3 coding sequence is TGTGCCAGCGGGGAAGACAGGGATCTCCGCCTGTACTTC.

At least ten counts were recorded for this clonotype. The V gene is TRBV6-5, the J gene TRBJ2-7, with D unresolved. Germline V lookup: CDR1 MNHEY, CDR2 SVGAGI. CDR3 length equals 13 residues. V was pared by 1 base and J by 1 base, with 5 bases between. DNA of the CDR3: TGTGCCAGCAGTTACTACAGATCCTACGAGCAGTACTTC. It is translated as CASSYYRSYEQYF.

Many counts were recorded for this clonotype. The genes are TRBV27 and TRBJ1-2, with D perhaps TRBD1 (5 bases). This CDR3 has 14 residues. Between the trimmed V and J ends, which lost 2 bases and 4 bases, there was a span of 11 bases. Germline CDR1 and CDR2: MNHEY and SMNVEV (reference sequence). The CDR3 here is CASSLRGSPYGYTF. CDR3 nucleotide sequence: TGTGCCAGCAGTTTACGGGGGAGCCCCTATGGCTACACCTTC.

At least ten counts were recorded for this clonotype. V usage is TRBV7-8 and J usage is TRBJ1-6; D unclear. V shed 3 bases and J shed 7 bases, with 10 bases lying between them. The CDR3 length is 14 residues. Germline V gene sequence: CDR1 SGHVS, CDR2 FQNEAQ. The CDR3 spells CASSLSALNSPLHF. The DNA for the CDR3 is TGTGCCAGCAGCTTGAGTGCCCTAAATTCACCCCTCCACTTT.

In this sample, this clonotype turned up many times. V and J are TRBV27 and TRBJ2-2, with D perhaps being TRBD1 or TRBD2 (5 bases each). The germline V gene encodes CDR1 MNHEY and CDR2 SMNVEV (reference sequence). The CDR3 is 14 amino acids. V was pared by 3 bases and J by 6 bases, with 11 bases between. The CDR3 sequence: CASSFVRGAGELFF. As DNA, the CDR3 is TGTGCCAGCAGTTTTGTCCGAGGGGCCGGGGAGCTGTTTTTT.

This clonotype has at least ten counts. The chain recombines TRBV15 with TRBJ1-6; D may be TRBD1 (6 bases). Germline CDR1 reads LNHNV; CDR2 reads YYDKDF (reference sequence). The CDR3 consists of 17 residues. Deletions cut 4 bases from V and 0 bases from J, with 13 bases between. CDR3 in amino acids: CATSTRQATSYNSPLHF. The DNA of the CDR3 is TGTGCCACCAGCACGAGACAGGCGACCTCCTATAATTCACCCCTCCACTTT.

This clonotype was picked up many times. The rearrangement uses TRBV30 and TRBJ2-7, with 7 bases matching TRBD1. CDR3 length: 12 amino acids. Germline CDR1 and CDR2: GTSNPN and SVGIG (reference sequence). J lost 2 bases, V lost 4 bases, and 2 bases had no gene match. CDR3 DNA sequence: TGTGCCTGGACAGGGGGTCCCTACGAGCAGTACTTC. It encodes CAWTGGPYEQYF.

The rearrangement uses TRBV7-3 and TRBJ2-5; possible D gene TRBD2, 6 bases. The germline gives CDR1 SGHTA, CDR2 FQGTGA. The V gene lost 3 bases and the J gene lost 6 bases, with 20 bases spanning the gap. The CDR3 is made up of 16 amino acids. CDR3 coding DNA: TGTGCCAGCAGCTTCAGCCGGGACGGCGGGATACAGACCCAGTACTTC. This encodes CASSFSRDGGIQTQYF. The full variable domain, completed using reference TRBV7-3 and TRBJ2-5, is GAGVSQTPSNKVTEKGKYVELRCDPISGHTALYWYRQSLGQGPEFLIYFQGTGAADDSGLPNDRFFAVRPEGSVSTLKIQRTERGDSAVYLCASSFSRDGGIQTQYFGPGTRLLVL.

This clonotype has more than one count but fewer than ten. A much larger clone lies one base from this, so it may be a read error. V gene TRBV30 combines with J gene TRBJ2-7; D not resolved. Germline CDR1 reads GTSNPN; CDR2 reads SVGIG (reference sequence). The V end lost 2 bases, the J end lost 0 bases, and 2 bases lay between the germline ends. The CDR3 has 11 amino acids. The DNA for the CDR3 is TGTGCCTGGAGTATCTCCTACGAGCAGTACTTC. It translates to CAWSISYEQYF.